The rows below give T cell receptor beta chains drawn from one sample of a study of blood T cell repertoires in COVID-19. Repertoires were generated with immunoSEQ multiplex PCR, while TCRdb's copy carries only in-frame clones and drops some. The sample includes about 300,000 clones, 85% of them seen just once. The sample consisted of PBMCs or T cells enriched from blood (not recorded which). The receptors were gathered from a woman aged 45 to 65 who had recovered from COVID-19. Each CDR3 is given with its conserved first and last residue. The D gene is left open where the match is weak. Clone size, where shown, is once, few, many, or a class for clones that have expanded.

CDR3 protein | CDR3 DNA | V gene | D gene | clone size | J gene
CASSQDTGYYSYTF | TGCGCCAGCAGCCAAGATACAGGGTACTATTCCTACACCTTC | TRBV4-1 | - | few | TRBJ1-2
CASSFPATGGQQYF | TGTGCCAGCAGCTTCCCAGCCACCGGGGGACAGCAGTACTTC | TRBV11-2 | - | - | TRBJ2-7
CASSLERKRGMAETQYF | TGTGCCAGCAGCTTAGAAAGGAAGCGGGGGATGGCGGAGACCCAGTACTTC | TRBV7-8 | TRBD2 | - | TRBJ2-5
CASSRDRGNSPLHF | TGTGCCAGCTCACGGGACAGGGGAAATTCACCCCTCCACTTT | TRBV18 | TRBD1 | - | TRBJ1-6
CASSLDRSGNTIYF | TGTGCCAGCAGCTTAGATCGGTCTGGAAACACCATATATTTT | TRBV11-2 | - | - | TRBJ1-3
CASSPHRGYNEQFF | TGTGCCAGCAGTCCCCACCGGGGCTACAATGAGCAGTTCTTC | TRBV27 | - | once | TRBJ2-1
CASSLWAGGRATEAFF | TGTGCCAGCAGCTTATGGGCGGGGGGCAGGGCCACTGAAGCTTTCTTT | TRBV7-9 | - | - | TRBJ1-1
CASSQGASASGANVLTF | TGTGCCAGCAGCCAAGGGGCTAGCGCCTCTGGGGCCAACGTCCTGACTTTC | TRBV14 | - | - | TRBJ2-6
CASSWGDPGNTIYF | TGTGCCAGCAGCTGGGGCGACCCTGGAAACACCATATATTTT | TRBV5-8 | - | - | TRBJ1-3
CASSLYPGGNTGELFF | TGTGCCAGCAGCTTGTACCCGGGTGGGAACACCGGGGAGCTGTTTTTT | TRBV5-8 | - | - | TRBJ2-2
CASRDTNSPLHF | TGTGCCAGCCGGGACACAAATTCACCCCTCCACTTT | TRBV28 | - | - | TRBJ1-6
CASSLALVTDTQYF | TGTGCCAGCAGCTTGGCCCTAGTAACAGATACGCAGTATTTT | TRBV5-6 | - | - | TRBJ2-3
CASSISSGGGNQPQHF | TGTGCCAGCAGCATTTCTTCGGGAGGTGGCAATCAGCCCCAGCATTTT | TRBV7-8 | - | - | TRBJ1-5
CAISDIRGRRKGTEAFF | TGTGCCATCAGTGATATCAGGGGGCGTAGAAAAGGCACTGAAGCTTTCTTT | TRBV10-3 | TRBD1 | - | TRBJ1-1
CAWSSGAPGNTIYF | TGTGCCTGGAGTAGCGGGGCCCCTGGAAACACCATATATTTT | TRBV30 | - | - | TRBJ1-3
CATQTGSGYTF | TGCGCCACCCAGACAGGATCAGGCTACACCTTC | TRBV10-2 | - | - | TRBJ1-2
CASKRTGTNYGYTF | TGTGCCAGCAAACGGACAGGGACTAACTATGGCTACACCTTC | TRBV5-4 | TRBD1 | - | TRBJ1-2
CASSEIGGYTF | TGTGCCAGCAGTGAGATCGGTGGCTACACCTTC | TRBV2 | - | - | TRBJ1-2
CASSVGQAYTEAFF | TGTGCCAGCAGCGTTGGACAGGCCTACACTGAAGCTTTCTTT | TRBV9 | TRBD1 | - | TRBJ1-1
CASTEGQGYQPQHF | TGTGCCAGTACCGAGGGACAGGGGTATCAGCCCCAGCATTTT | TRBV19 | TRBD1 | - | TRBJ1-5
CASSTASGGTGELFF | TGTGCCAGTAGTACTGCTAGCGGGGGGACCGGGGAGCTGTTTTTT | TRBV19 | TRBD2 | - | TRBJ2-2
CASIGTSVIGETQYF | TGTGCCAGCATTGGGACTAGCGTTATCGGAGAGACCCAGTACTTC | TRBV6-5 | TRBD2 | - | TRBJ2-5
CASSLGGQGAPTEAFF | TGTGCCAGCAGCTTAGGAGGACAGGGGGCGCCCACTGAAGCTTTCTTT | TRBV7-8 | TRBD1 | - | TRBJ1-1
CASSWGRNQPQHF | TGTGCCAGCAGTTGGGGGCGGAATCAGCCCCAGCATTTT | TRBV6-5 | - | - | TRBJ1-5
CASSQLGGGNTIYF | TGTGCCAGCAGCCAATTAGGGGGCGGAAACACCATATATTTT | TRBV3-1/TRBV3-2 | TRBD1 | - | TRBJ1-3
CAISPRADTQYF | TGTGCCATCAGCCCTCGGGCAGATACGCAGTATTTT | TRBV10-3 | - | - | TRBJ2-3
CASSQGGGSGETQYF | TGTGCCAGCAGCCAAGGAGGGGGTTCGGGTGAGACCCAGTACTTC | TRBV3-1/TRBV3-2 | - | - | TRBJ2-5
CATSRGTEGSPLHF | TGTGCCACCAGCAGAGGGACAGAGGGTTCACCCCTCCACTTT | TRBV15 | - | - | TRBJ1-6
CASSGNQVLNYGYTF | TGTGCCAGCAGCGGAAATCAGGTGCTAAACTATGGCTACACCTTC | TRBV5-4 | - | - | TRBJ1-2
CASSTPRPVLNTGELFF | TGTGCCAGTAGTACCCCCCGTCCGGTACTGAACACCGGGGAGCTGTTTTTT | TRBV19 | - | few | TRBJ2-2
CASSPTGTRGETQYF | TGTGCCAGCTCACCTACCGGGACTAGAGGAGAGACCCAGTACTTC | TRBV18 | TRBD2 | - | TRBJ2-5
CASSIHREGTEAFF | TGTGCCAGCAGCATCCACAGGGAGGGCACTGAAGCTTTCTTT | TRBV5-8 | - | - | TRBJ1-1
CASSSRQGGGNQPQHF | TGTGCCAGCAGTTCTCGACAGGGCGGCGGCAATCAGCCCCAGCATTTT | TRBV27 | TRBD1 | - | TRBJ1-5
CASSPGTDTDTQYF | TGTGCCAGCAGCCCCGGGACAGACACAGATACGCAGTATTTT | TRBV11-2 | TRBD1 | - | TRBJ2-3
CATSEPGEQETQYF | TGTGCCACCAGTGAGCCAGGGGAACAAGAGACCCAGTACTTC | TRBV24-1 | - | - | TRBJ2-5
CASLSWRTADPLYEQYF | TGTGCCAGCCTCTCTTGGCGGACAGCGGACCCACTCTACGAGCAGTACTTC | TRBV21-1 | - | - | TRBJ2-7
CASSMQQILGETGGSGANVLTF | TGTGCCAGCAGCATGCAGCAGATCTTGGGAGAGACAGGGGGCTCTGGGGCCAACGTCCTGACTTTC | TRBV21-1 | - | - | TRBJ2-6
CASSTNTGELFF | TGTGCCAGTAGTACAAACACCGGGGAGCTGTTTTTT | TRBV19 | - | - | TRBJ2-2
CASSGQGETGELFF | TGCGCCAGCAGTGGGCAGGGGGAAACCGGGGAGCTGTTTTTT | TRBV10-1 | TRBD1 | - | TRBJ2-2
CASSLNPPGGADTQYF | TGTGCCAGCAGCTTGAATCCTCCCGGGGGGGCTGATACGCAGTATTTT | TRBV5-5 | TRBD2 | - | TRBJ2-3
CASSLSGRDQPQHF | TGTGCCAGCAGTTTATCGGGGAGGGATCAGCCCCAGCATTTT | TRBV28 | - | - | TRBJ1-5
CASSGLTSTDTQYF | TGTGCCAGCAGTGGACTCACGAGCACAGATACGCAGTATTTT | TRBV6-2/TRBV6-3 | - | - | TRBJ2-3
CASSQEAGSYEQYF | TGTGCCAGCAGCCAAGAGGCGGGTTCCTACGAGCAGTACTTC | TRBV4-2 | - | - | TRBJ2-7
CASSFGTPYEQYF | TGTGCCAGCAGTTTCGGGACTCCCTACGAGCAGTACTTC | TRBV12-3/TRBV12-4 | - | - | TRBJ2-7
CASSIRQGGDQPQHF | TGTGCCAGTAGTATCCGACAGGGGGGAGATCAGCCCCAGCATTTT | TRBV19 | TRBD1 | - | TRBJ1-5
CASSLRTGPYEQYF | TGTGCCAGCAGTTTGCGGACAGGCCCCTACGAGCAGTACTTC | TRBV6-9 | TRBD1 | - | TRBJ2-7
CASRPARPSQETQYF | TGTGCCAGCAGACCCGCGCGTCCTAGCCAAGAGACCCAGTACTTC | TRBV3-1/TRBV3-2 | - | - | TRBJ2-5
CASSDGGGTANYGYTF | TGTGCCAGCAGTGATGGGGGCGGAACGGCTAACTATGGCTACACCTTC | TRBV25-1 | - | - | TRBJ1-2
CASSLAGITEAFF | TGTGCCAGCAGTTTGGCAGGGATCACTGAAGCTTTCTTT | TRBV12-3/TRBV12-4 | - | - | TRBJ1-1
CASSETLDNEQFF | TGTGCCAGCAGTGAGACACTTGACAATGAGCAGTTCTTC | TRBV2 | - | - | TRBJ2-1
CASSNRDSNWSFF | TGTGCCAGCAGCAACCGGGACAGCAATTGGTCGTTCTTC | TRBV11-2 | TRBD1 | - | TRBJ1-2
CSVALRQGWNTEAFF | TGCAGCGTTGCCCTTAGGCAGGGCTGGAACACTGAAGCTTTCTTT | TRBV29-1 | - | - | TRBJ1-1
CASSIAGQGTDTQYF | TGTGCCAGTAGTATAGCCGGACAGGGGACAGATACGCAGTATTTT | TRBV19 | TRBD1 | - | TRBJ2-3
CASRHEAGISNYGYTF | TGTGCCAGCAGACATGAGGCCGGGATCTCGAACTATGGCTACACCTTC | TRBV7-8 | - | once | TRBJ1-2